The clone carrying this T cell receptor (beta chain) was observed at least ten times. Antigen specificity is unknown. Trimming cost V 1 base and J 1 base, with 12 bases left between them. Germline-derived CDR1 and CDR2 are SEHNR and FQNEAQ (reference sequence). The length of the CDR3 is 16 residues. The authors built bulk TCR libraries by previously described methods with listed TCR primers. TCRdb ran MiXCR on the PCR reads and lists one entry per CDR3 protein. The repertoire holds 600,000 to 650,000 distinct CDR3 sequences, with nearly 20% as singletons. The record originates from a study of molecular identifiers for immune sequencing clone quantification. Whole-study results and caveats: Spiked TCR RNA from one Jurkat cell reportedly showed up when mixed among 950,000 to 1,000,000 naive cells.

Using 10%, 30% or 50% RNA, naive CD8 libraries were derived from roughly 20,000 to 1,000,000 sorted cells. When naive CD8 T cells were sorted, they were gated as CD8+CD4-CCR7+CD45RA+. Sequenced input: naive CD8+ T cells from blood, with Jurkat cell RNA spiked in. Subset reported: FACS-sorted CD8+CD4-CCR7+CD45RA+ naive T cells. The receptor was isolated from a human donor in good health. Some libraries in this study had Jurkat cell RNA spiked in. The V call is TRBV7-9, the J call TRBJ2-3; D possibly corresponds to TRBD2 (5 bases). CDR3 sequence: CASSLVGLAGTDTQYF. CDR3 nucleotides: TGTGCCAGCAGCTTAGTCGGTCTAGCAGGCACAGATACGCAGTATTTT. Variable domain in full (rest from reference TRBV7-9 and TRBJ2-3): DTGVSQNPRHKITKRGQNVTFRCDPISEHNRLYWYRQTLGQGPEFLTYFQNEAQLEKSRLLSDRFSAERPKGSFSTLEIQRTEQGDSAMYLCASSLVGLAGTDTQYFGPGTRLTVL.